This entry lists 16 T cell receptor beta chains sequenced from one sample in a study of shared clonotypes between healthy human individuals. Profiled with immunoSEQ multiplex PCR; TCRdb holds only in-frame clones, not every one. The sample has about 2 million clones; about 95% are singletons. Selected positively for CCR7 and CD45RO-negative, naive CD8 cells excluded terminally differentiated effector memory CD45RA+ cells. Input material: naive CD8+ T cells sorted from blood. The source of these receptors is a man aged 18 to 29 in good health.

This chain connects TRBV6-1 to TRBJ2-1; 10 positions agree with TRBD1. Trimming cost V 2 bases and J 7 bases; bases outside gene matches: 5. This CDR3 has 15 residues. Germline lookup yields CDR1 MNHNS and CDR2 SASEGT. The CDR3 DNA follows: TGTGCCAGCAGTGAATGGGACAGGGGATTGAATGAGCAGTTCTTC. It codes for CASSEWDRGLNEQFF.

The chain links TRBV25-1 to TRBJ1-1, with D unresolved. This CDR3 comprises 11 residues. Germline CDR1 is MGHDK and CDR2 is SYGVNS. Between the trimmed V and J ends, which lost 1 base and 11 bases, there was a span of 8 bases. The CDR3 nucleotides read TGTGCCAGCAGTGAATTGTGGGCGGCTTTCTTT. Translating it yields CASSELWAAFF.

The genes are TRBV19 and TRBJ2-5, with 9 bases lining up with TRBD1. Germline V gives CDR1 LNHDA, CDR2 SQIVND (reference sequence). The CDR3 extends over 16 amino acids. Trimming at V came to 5 bases and at J to 4 bases, leaving 11 bases not matched to a gene. CDR3 in amino acids: CASSAPRGQGTETQYF. In nucleotides, the CDR3 is TGTGCCAGTAGTGCCCCCCGCGGACAGGGGACAGAGACCCAGTACTTC.

The chain links TRBV2 to TRBJ2-7; the D call may be TRBD1 or TRBD2 (5 bases each). The germline gives CDR1 SNHLY, CDR2 FYNNEI. V was clipped by 7 bases and J by 1 base, with 17 bases between them. This CDR3 has 15 residues. CDR3 nucleotide sequence: TGTGCCAGCACCCAACAGGTTTCGGGATCCTACGAGCAGTACTTC. It is translated as CASTQQVSGSYEQYF.

Remarks on this clone: The sample carries other DNA sequences with the same CDR3. The V and J genes are TRBV27 and TRBJ1-5, with TRBD1 identical over 7 bases. The CDR3 length is 14 residues. CDR1 is MNHEY, CDR2 SMNVEV, per germline (reference sequence). The V gene end was trimmed by 3 bases and the J gene end by 1 base; junction bases not matched to a gene: 0. The CDR3 protein is CASSLGQSNQPQHF. The CDR3 bases are TGTGCCAGCAGTTTGGGACAGAGCAATCAGCCCCAGCATTTT.

The V and J genes are TRBV29-1 and TRBJ2-3, with D possibly matching TRBD1 (6 bases). Germline V lookup: CDR1 SQVTM, CDR2 ANQGSEA. This CDR3 contains 13 residues. V lost 7 bases and J 2 bases, leaving 13 bases between the germline ends. The CDR3 protein is CSGAGVATDTQYF. Here the CDR3 DNA reads TGCAGCGGGGCAGGGGTCGCCACAGATACGCAGTATTTT.

J is TRBJ1-4 and V is TRBV18; TRBD1 matches 11 bases. Trimming removed 6 bases from V and 17 bases from J; junction bases left unmatched: 5. This CDR3 has 11 amino acids. From germline, CDR1 is KGHSH and CDR2 LQKENI. The CDR3 loop is CASSGGQGAFF. The DNA of the CDR3 is TGTGCCAGCTCCGGCGGACAGGGGGCATTTTTT.

This chain links TRBV7-9 with TRBJ2-5; 9 bases match TRBD1. CDR1 SEHNR and CDR2 FQNEAQ come from the germline V gene (reference sequence). The V gene end was trimmed by 5 bases and the J gene end by 3 bases; junction bases not matched to a gene: 7. This CDR3 region has 15 residues. CDR3 residues: CASSTPRTGEETQYF. The CDR3 DNA follows: TGTGCCAGCAGCACGCCGAGGACAGGGGAAGAGACCCAGTACTTC.

A remark on this clone: The identical CDR3 is also encoded by other nucleotide sequences in the sample. The V and J genes are TRBV7-6 and TRBJ2-7; D unclear. The ends were cut back, 0 bases at V and 0 bases at J, with 3 bases in the middle. The CDR3 runs to 13 residues. In germline, CDR1 is SGHVS, CDR2 FNYEAQ. DNA of the CDR3: TGTGCCAGCAGCTTAGCTAGCTCCTACGAGCAGTACTTC. It encodes CASSLASSYEQYF.

The V and J genes are TRBV4-2 and TRBJ2-3; D gene uncertain. The V gene lost 1 base and the J gene lost 0 bases, with 5 bases spanning the gap. Germline CDR1 reads LGHNA; CDR2 reads YNFKEQ. This CDR3 has 14 amino acids. CDR3 nucleotides: TGTGCCAGCAGCCAAGTGGGGAGCACAGATACGCAGTATTTT. Its protein is CASSQVGSTDTQYF.

The chain recombines TRBV10-1 with TRBJ1-5; TRBD1 might be the D (6 bases). CDR1 is WNHNN and CDR2 is SYGVQD in the germline V gene (reference sequence). The V end lost 5 bases, the J end lost 3 bases, and 8 bases lay between the germline ends. CDR3 length equals 13 residues. As DNA, the CDR3 is TGCGCCAGCAGTTCAGGGGTCAATCAGCCCCAGCATTTT. This gives the protein CASSSGVNQPQHF.

V is TRBV4-3 and J is TRBJ1-2; D remains unclear. The germline V gene encodes CDR1 LGHNA and CDR2 YSLEER. The V end was cut by 0 bases, the J end by 3 bases, with 11 bases between. The CDR3 is made up of 15 amino acids. The CDR3 DNA sequence: TGCGCCAGCAGCCAAGATGAGGGCAGTTACTATGGCTACACCTTC. Translating gives CASSQDEGSYYGYTF.

Of note for this clone: This same CDR3 is encoded by further DNA sequences in the sample. The chain employs TRBV27 and TRBJ1-1; D unclear. V was shortened by 3 bases and J by 1 base, with 6 bases between the two germline ends. The germline V gene has CDR1 MNHEY and CDR2 SMNVEV (reference sequence). There are 13 residues in the CDR3. The CDR3 coding sequence is TGTGCCAGCAGTTTGATAGAGAACACTGAAGCTTTCTTT. Its translation: CASSLIENTEAFF.

Comment on this clone: Other DNA sequences in this specimen translate into the identical CDR3. The genes are TRBV27 and TRBJ2-1; D is ambiguous. Germline CDR1 reads MNHEY; CDR2 reads SMNVEV (reference sequence). This CDR3 is built from 13 residues. Trimming removed 2 bases at V and 3 bases at J, with 5 bases between. CDR3 DNA sequence: TGTGCCAGCAGTTTAGACCACTACAATGAGCAGTTCTTC. Its protein product is CASSLDHYNEQFF.

The V call is TRBV2, the J call TRBJ1-6, with TRBD1 matching 9 bases. This CDR3 region has 16 residues. Trimming took 4 bases from V and 4 from J; bases not matched to a gene: 5. CDR1 and CDR2 from the germline V gene are SNHLY and FYNNEI. CDR3 DNA sequence: TGTGCCAGCAGTGCGAGGACAGGGGTTTATAATTCACCCCTCCACTTT. Translating it yields CASSARTGVYNSPLHF. The full variable domain, completed using reference TRBV2 and TRBJ1-6, is EPEVTQTPSHQVTQMGQEVILRCVPISNHLYFYWYRQILGQKVEFLVSFYNNEISEKSEIFDDQFSVERPDGSNFTLKIRSTKLEDSAMYFCASSARTGVYNSPLHFGNGTRLTVT.

The chain couples TRBV5-5 to TRBJ1-2, with 7 positions matching TRBD1. Germline V gene sequence: CDR1 SGHKS, CDR2 YYEKEE (reference sequence). The CDR3 has 14 amino acids. V was clipped by 4 bases and J by 5 bases; unmatched bases: 8. In DNA form, the CDR3 reads TGTGCCAGCAGCCCCACAGGGGCCCTGTATGGCTACACCTTC. As protein: CASSPTGALYGYTF.